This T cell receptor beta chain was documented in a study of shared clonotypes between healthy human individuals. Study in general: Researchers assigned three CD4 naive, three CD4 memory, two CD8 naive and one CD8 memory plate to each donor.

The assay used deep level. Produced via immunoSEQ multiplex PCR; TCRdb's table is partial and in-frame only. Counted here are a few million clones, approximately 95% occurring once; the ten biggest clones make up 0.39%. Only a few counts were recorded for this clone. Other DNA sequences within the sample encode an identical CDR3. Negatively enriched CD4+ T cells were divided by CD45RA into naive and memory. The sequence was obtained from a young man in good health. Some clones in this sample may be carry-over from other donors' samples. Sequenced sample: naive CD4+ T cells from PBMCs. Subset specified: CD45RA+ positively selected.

The CDR3 bases are TGTGCCAGCAGCCAAGACAGGGATAGCAATCAGCCCCAGCATTTT. Protein product: CASSQDRDSNQPQHF. The V call is TRBV4-2, the J call TRBJ1-5; D possibly corresponds to TRBD1 (5 bases). V gave up 0 bases and J gave up 0 bases, with 6 bases separating them. From germline, CDR1 is LGHNA and CDR2 YNFKEQ. The CDR3 runs to 15 residues.